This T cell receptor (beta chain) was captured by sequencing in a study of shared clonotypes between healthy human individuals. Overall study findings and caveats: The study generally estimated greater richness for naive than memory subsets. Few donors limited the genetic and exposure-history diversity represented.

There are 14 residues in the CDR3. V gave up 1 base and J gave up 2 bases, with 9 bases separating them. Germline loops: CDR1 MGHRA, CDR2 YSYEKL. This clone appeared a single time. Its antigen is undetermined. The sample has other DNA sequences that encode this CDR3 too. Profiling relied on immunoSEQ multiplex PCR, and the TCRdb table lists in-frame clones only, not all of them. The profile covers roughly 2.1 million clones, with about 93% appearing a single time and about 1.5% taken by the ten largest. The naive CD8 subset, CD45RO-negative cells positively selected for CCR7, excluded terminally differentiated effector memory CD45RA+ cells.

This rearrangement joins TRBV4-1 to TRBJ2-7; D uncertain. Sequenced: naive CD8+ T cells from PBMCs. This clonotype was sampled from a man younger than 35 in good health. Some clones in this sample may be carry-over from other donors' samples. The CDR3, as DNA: TGCGCCAGCAGCCAAGTGGGGTCCCCCTACGAGCAGTACTTC. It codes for CASSQVGSPYEQYF.